This T cell receptor (beta chain) comes out of a study of CD8+CD57+ T cells in acquired aplastic anemia. Study-level information: Quantities of DNA derived from sorted CD4+ and CD8+ cells averaged around 3 ug. There were about 11 million reads, on average, for CD4+ cells from healthy donors. Findings and limits, study-wide: The same twenty-nine CD8+ CDR3 sequences occurred in patients and in controls. Between patients and controls, CD8+ Simpson's diversity did not vary significantly.

It was genomic DNA that served as the template for profiling TCR beta VDJ and CDR3. MiXCR, applied by TCRdb to the reads, yields one record per CDR3 protein. The data show about 110,000 distinct CDR3 sequences, roughly 50% seen once. V lost 6 bases, J lost 2 bases, and 4 bases stayed unmatched. Germline CDR1 reads ENHRY; CDR2 reads SYGVKD. The CDR3 has 14 amino acids. As concerns this clonotype: Its specificity is not known.

The chain has TRBV10-3 and TRBJ1-1; 9 bases line up with TRBD1. The receptor's source is a human donor in good health, serving as a control. Sequencing was performed on sorted CD4+, CD8+, or CD8+CD57+ T cells (not recorded which) from PBMCs. This CDR3 is CAIRGGQGNTEAFF. The CDR3 bases are TGTGCCATCAGGGGGGGACAGGGAAACACTGAAGCTTTCTTT.